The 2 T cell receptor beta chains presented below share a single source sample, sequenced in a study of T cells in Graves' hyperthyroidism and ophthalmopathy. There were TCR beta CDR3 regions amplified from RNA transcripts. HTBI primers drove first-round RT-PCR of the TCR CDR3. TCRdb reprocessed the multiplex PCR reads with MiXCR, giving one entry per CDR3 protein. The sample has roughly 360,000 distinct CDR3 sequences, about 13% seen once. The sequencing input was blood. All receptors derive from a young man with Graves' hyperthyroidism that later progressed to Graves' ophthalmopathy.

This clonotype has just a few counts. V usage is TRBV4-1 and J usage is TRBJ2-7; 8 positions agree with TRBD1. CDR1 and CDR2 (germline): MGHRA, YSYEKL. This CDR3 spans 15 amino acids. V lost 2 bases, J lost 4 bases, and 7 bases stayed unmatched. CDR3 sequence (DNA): TGCGCCAGCAGCCAAACAGGGGGTGGTATATACGAGCAGTACTTC. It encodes CASSQTGGGIYEQYF.

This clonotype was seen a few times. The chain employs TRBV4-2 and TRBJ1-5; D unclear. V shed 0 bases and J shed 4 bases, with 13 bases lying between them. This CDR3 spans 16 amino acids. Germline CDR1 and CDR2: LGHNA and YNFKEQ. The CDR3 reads CASSQDGAGGNQPQHF. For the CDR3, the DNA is TGTGCCAGCAGCCAAGATGGCGCGGGCGGAAATCAGCCCCAGCATTTT.